This T cell receptor (beta chain) was identified in a study of early T cells in non-severe SARS-CoV-2 infection. This clonotype showed up just a few times. Germline-derived CDR1 and CDR2 are MDHEN and SYDVKM. The CDR3 length is 16 residues. V dropped 6 bases and J dropped 1 base, with 17 bases sitting between them. Individual cDNA molecules received unique molecular identifiers. TCRdb redid the calling of the 5' RACE reads with MiXCR, one entry per CDR3 protein. The table lists 45,000 to 70,000 distinct CDR3 sequences, about 7.6% of them singletons. This specimen consisted of whole blood, obtained at baseline. The sequence was obtained from an adult who was a healthcare worker with PCR-confirmed SARS-CoV-2 infection or an uninfected control (not recorded which). V is TRBV28 and J is TRBJ2-3, with D possibly TRBD2 on 5 matching bases. CDR3 region: CASRSLRRVGTDTQYF. CDR3 coding DNA: TGTGCCAGCAGGTCTCTTCGGCGGGTGGGCACAGATACGCAGTATTTT.